Below, 23 T cell receptor beta chains from the same sample are listed, as sequenced in a study of cytomegalovirus exposure and HLA in healthy donors. Produced via immunoSEQ multiplex PCR; TCRdb's table is partial and in-frame only. The table records 130,000 to 150,000 clones, about 87% of them present only once. Sequencing was carried out using PBMCs. The receptors were gathered from a woman aged 30 to 39 in good health and CMV-seropositive.

J is TRBJ2-7 and V is TRBV18; a possible D gene is TRBD2 (7 bases). The CDR3 has 17 amino acids. CDR1 KGHSH and CDR2 LQKENI come from the germline V gene. The V end was cut by 0 bases, the J end by 2 bases, with 17 bases between. CDR3 coding DNA: TGTGCCAGCTCACCACCGGGGGGGCGGGTAGCTACCTACGAGCAGTACTTC. Translating gives CASSPPGGRVATYEQYF.

The V call is TRBV2, the J call TRBJ2-2, with 12 bases fitting TRBD2. The germline V gene has CDR1 SNHLY and CDR2 FYNNEI. V shed 6 bases, J shed 3 bases, and the junction held 5 bases outside the gene matches. This CDR3 has 16 residues. The CDR3 reads CASRAGTSGYTGELFF. CDR3 coding DNA: TGTGCCAGCAGGGCCGGGACTAGCGGGTACACCGGGGAGCTGTTTTTT. The complete variable domain, with remaining parts taken from reference TRBV2 and TRBJ2-2, reads EPEVTQTPSHQVTQMGQEVILRCVPISNHLYFYWYRQILGQKVEFLVSFYNNEISEKSEIFDDQFSVERPDGSNFTLKIRSTKLEDSAMYFCASRAGTSGYTGELFFGEGSRLTVL.

This clone was found a few times. This rearrangement joins TRBV5-1 to TRBJ2-3, with TRBD2 matching over 8 bases. The CDR3 totals 17 residues. V lost 4 bases to trimming and J lost 6 bases; unmatched junction nucleotides: 16. CDR1 is SGHRS and CDR2 is YFSETQ in the germline V gene. The CDR3 is CASSTSGGGGSLDTQYF. CDR3 nucleotides: TGCGCCAGCAGCACGTCGGGTGGCGGGGGGTCCCTTGATACGCAGTATTTT.

The rearrangement uses TRBV2 and TRBJ1-5; no firm D call. This CDR3 region has 14 residues. Germline CDR1 reads SNHLY; CDR2 reads FYNNEI. Trimming took 4 bases from V and 3 from J, leaving 10 bases between them. CDR3 sequence: CASSGLTNNQPQHF. The CDR3 DNA follows: TGTGCCAGCAGTGGCCTCACTAACAATCAGCCCCAGCATTTT.

Only a few counts were recorded for this clone. The CDR3 coding sequence is TGTGCCAGCAGTCCGGGGGGCGAAGATACGCAGTATTTT. Translation gives CASSPGGEDTQYF. The chain recombines TRBV6-4 with TRBJ2-3; TRBD2 is a possible D gene (7 bases). CDR3 length equals 13 residues. Germline CDR1 is MRHNA and CDR2 is SNTAGT. V was clipped by 5 bases and J by 5 bases, with 11 bases between them.

The chain uses TRBV6-4 and TRBJ2-7, with 12 bases aligning to TRBD1. The CDR3 contains 18 residues. V lost 0 bases, J lost 7 bases, and 13 bases stayed unmatched. The germline CDR1 and CDR2 sequences are MRHNA and SNTAGT. The CDR3 loop reads CASSDSRTRDRGQVEQYF. The CDR3 region has the DNA TGTGCCAGCAGTGACTCCAGAACGAGGGACAGGGGGCAGGTTGAGCAGTACTTC.

The J gene is TRBJ2-3, the V gene TRBV9, with D possibly being TRBD1 (6 bases). Between the trimmed V and J ends, which lost 2 bases and 0 bases, there was a span of 10 bases. Germline CDR1 and CDR2: SGDLS and YYNGEE. The CDR3 is made up of 15 amino acids. In DNA, the CDR3 is TGTGCCAGCAGCGTGGACGGACAGAGCACAGATACGCAGTATTTT. Its protein is CASSVDGQSTDTQYF.

This clone has a single count. The chain recombines TRBV7-2 with TRBJ1-1; 8 bases agree with TRBD1. The CDR3 loop spans 14 amino acids. J lost 4 bases, V lost 0 bases, and 1 base had no gene match. Germline CDR1 reads SGHTA; CDR2 reads FQGNSA. In nucleotides, the CDR3 is TGTGCCAGCAGCTTAGCTACAGGGGGCACTGAAGCTTTCTTT. Residues: CASSLATGGTEAFF.

The rearrangement links TRBV2 to TRBJ2-5; D might be TRBD1 (5 bases). The CDR3 is 16 residues long. V was cut by 8 bases and J by 1 base, with 20 bases left in between. Germline values: CDR1 SNHLY, CDR2 FYNNEI. Here the CDR3 DNA reads TGTGCCAGCGAAAAGGGGTTGTCAGTGACCCAAGAGACCCAGTACTTC. This codes for CASEKGLSVTQETQYF.

This clone was observed a few times. The chain has TRBV11-2 and TRBJ1-1; 8 nucleotides match TRBD1. There are 17 residues in the CDR3. Germline lookup yields CDR1 SGHAT and CDR2 FQNNGV. J was trimmed by 1 base and V by 2 bases; bases with no gene match: 9. This chain's CDR3 is CASSLPNYRGGNTEAFF. The DNA for the CDR3 is TGTGCCAGCAGCTTACCAAATTACAGGGGGGGGAACACTGAAGCTTTCTTT.

The table lists this clone with a few counts. This chain uses TRBV5-6 with TRBJ2-3; 7 nucleotides agree with TRBD2. V shed 5 bases and J 1 base; nucleotides not matched to a gene: 4. CDR1 and CDR2 from the germline V gene are SGHDT and YYEEEE. The CDR3 is 14 residues long. CDR3 coding DNA: TGTGCCAGCAGGGAGGCGGGGGGCACAGATACGCAGTATTTT. Residues: CASREAGGTDTQYF.

The V and J genes are TRBV9 and TRBJ2-5; maybe TRBD2 (6 bases). V was pared by 0 bases and J by 1 base, with 19 bases between. The CDR3 has 18 amino acids. Germline-derived CDR1 and CDR2 are SGDLS and YYNGEE. The CDR3 DNA follows: TGTGCCAGCAGCGTAGGGACTACCCGGAGGATGGGCCAAGAGACCCAGTACTTC. It specifies CASSVGTTRRMGQETQYF.

The chain uses TRBV25-1 and TRBJ2-1, with D perhaps TRBD1 (5 bases). Between the trimmed V and J ends, which lost 8 bases and 2 bases, there was a span of 16 bases. This CDR3 region has 15 residues. Germline V CDR1 and CDR2: MGHDK, SYGVNS. DNA of the CDR3: TGTGCCAGCGGTCCGACAGAAAAACCCTACAATGAGCAGTTCTTC. It translates to CASGPTEKPYNEQFF. The variable domain in full, completed from reference TRBV25-1 and TRBJ2-1, reads EADIYQTPRYLVIGTGKKITLECSQTMGHDKMYWYQQDPGMELHLIHYSYGVNSTEKGDLSSESTVSRIRTEHFPLTLESARPSHTSQYLCASGPTEKPYNEQFFGPGTRLTVL.

In its sample, this clone was seen once. The gene calls are TRBV6-6 and TRBJ2-5; 7 positions match TRBD1. In germline, CDR1 is MNHNY, CDR2 SVGAGI (reference sequence). With 1 base clipped from V and 2 bases from J, the junction kept 4 bases outside the gene matches. CDR3 length: 15 amino acids. CDR3 in DNA: TGTGCCAGCAGTTACTACAGGGGCGGGCAAGAGACCCAGTACTTC. It yields the protein CASSYYRGGQETQYF.

This clone was picked up one time. The gene calls are TRBV2 and TRBJ2-3, with 9 bases aligning to TRBD1. Germline V lookup: CDR1 SNHLY, CDR2 FYNNEI. The CDR3 consists of 16 residues. V was clipped by 8 bases and J by 3 bases; unmatched bases: 12. The CDR3 sequence: CASGDTGTGPTDTQYF. The CDR3 coding sequence is TGTGCCAGCGGCGACACCGGGACAGGGCCTACAGATACGCAGTATTTT.

The rearrangement joins TRBV10-2 to TRBJ2-1; 10 bases map to TRBD2. V dropped 8 bases and J dropped 6; count of bases not matched to a gene: 4. The CDR3 length is 13 residues. In germline, CDR1 is WSHSY, CDR2 SAAADI. This CDR3 reads CASGRTSGNEQFF. The CDR3 coding sequence is TGCGCCAGCGGGAGGACTAGCGGCAATGAGCAGTTCTTC.

In this sample, this clone turned up once. CDR3 sequence reads: CASGLVGGNTQYF. DNA of the CDR3: TGTGCTAGTGGTTTGGTAGGGGGAAATACGCAGTATTTT. The chain joins TRBV12-5 to TRBJ2-3; D is possibly TRBD1 (6 bases). CDR1 LGHNT and CDR2 FRNRAP come from the germline V gene. This CDR3 has 13 amino acids. Trimming removed 0 bases from V and 7 bases from J, with 8 bases in between.

This clone was seen a single time. The V and J genes are TRBV6-6 and TRBJ2-7, with TRBD1 matching 8 bases. The CDR3 has 15 residues. From germline, CDR1 is MNHNY and CDR2 SVGAGI (reference sequence). V lost 4 bases and J lost 4; bases outside the gene matches: 9. CDR3 residues: CASSWFRGPEYEQYF. DNA for the CDR3: TGTGCCAGCAGTTGGTTCAGGGGGCCGGAATACGAGCAGTACTTC.

The chain couples TRBV28 to TRBJ1-4; 8 nucleotides line up with TRBD1. The germline V gene encodes CDR1 MDHEN and CDR2 SYDVKM. The CDR3 totals 16 residues. The V and J ends lost 5 bases and 4 bases, in that order; junction bases with no gene match: 9. The CDR3 DNA sequence: TGTGCCAGCAGTCGACAGGGGTTGGGGGATAATGAAAAACTGTTTTTT. It is translated as CASSRQGLGDNEKLFF.

The J gene is TRBJ2-7, the V gene TRBV18; D possibly corresponds to TRBD1 (6 bases). The germline gives CDR1 KGHSH, CDR2 LQKENI. The CDR3 consists of 15 residues. V was pared by 2 bases and J by 2 bases, with 13 bases between. CDR3 sequence: CASSPEDSNPYEQYF. Here the CDR3 DNA reads TGTGCCAGCTCACCAGAGGACAGCAACCCCTACGAGCAGTACTTC.

This rearrangement joins TRBV5-1 to TRBJ2-3; D perhaps matches TRBD2 (5 bases). The CDR3 has 13 residues. V lost 4 bases, J lost 6 bases, and 12 bases lay in between. The germline V gene has CDR1 SGHRS and CDR2 YFSETQ. The chain's CDR3 is CASSLEGQDTQYF. In DNA form, the CDR3 reads TGCGCCAGCAGCCTCGAGGGTCAGGATACGCAGTATTTT.

The chain links TRBV2 to TRBJ2-2; 7 bases fit TRBD2. V shed 6 bases, J shed 1 base, and the junction held 2 bases outside the gene matches. Germline V lookup: CDR1 SNHLY, CDR2 FYNNEI. The CDR3 is made up of 14 amino acids. Here the CDR3 DNA reads TGTGCCAGCAGCGGGAGGCAGAACACCGGGGAGCTGTTTTTT. It is translated as CASSGRQNTGELFF.

The chain combines TRBV9 with TRBJ2-7; D uncertain. CDR1 SGDLS and CDR2 YYNGEE come from the germline V gene. The CDR3 totals 15 residues. V lost 0 bases to trimming and J lost 5 bases, with 15 bases between them. The DNA of the CDR3 is TGTGCCAGCAGCGTAGGCCCCGGTAGTTATGACGAGCAGTACTTC. Encoded protein: CASSVGPGSYDEQYF.